This T cell receptor (beta chain) appears in the sequencing data of a study of blood T cell repertoires in COVID-19. Study details: There were acute and convalescent COVID-19 samples, and they came from the United States, Italy and Spain. T cells, B-cell-depleted T cells, or PBMCs provided the cDNA or gDNA that served as material.

Germline V gives CDR1 SGHVS, CDR2 FQNEAQ. The CDR3 is 12 residues long. Clones were read by immunoSEQ multiplex PCR, and TCRdb kept only the in-frame ones, dropping some. The sample has under 80,000 clones; around 83% are singletons. A remark on this clone: At one boundary the junction diverges from the germline segment, which might be a read error.

This clonotype was obtained from a man aged 65-85 years with active COVID-19. The material sequenced was peripheral blood. The V call is TRBV7-8, the J call TRBJ2-7; no clear D. CDR3 sequence: CASSLVAAQQHF. DNA for the CDR3: TGTGCCAGCAGCTTAGTTGCTGCACAGCAGCACTTC.